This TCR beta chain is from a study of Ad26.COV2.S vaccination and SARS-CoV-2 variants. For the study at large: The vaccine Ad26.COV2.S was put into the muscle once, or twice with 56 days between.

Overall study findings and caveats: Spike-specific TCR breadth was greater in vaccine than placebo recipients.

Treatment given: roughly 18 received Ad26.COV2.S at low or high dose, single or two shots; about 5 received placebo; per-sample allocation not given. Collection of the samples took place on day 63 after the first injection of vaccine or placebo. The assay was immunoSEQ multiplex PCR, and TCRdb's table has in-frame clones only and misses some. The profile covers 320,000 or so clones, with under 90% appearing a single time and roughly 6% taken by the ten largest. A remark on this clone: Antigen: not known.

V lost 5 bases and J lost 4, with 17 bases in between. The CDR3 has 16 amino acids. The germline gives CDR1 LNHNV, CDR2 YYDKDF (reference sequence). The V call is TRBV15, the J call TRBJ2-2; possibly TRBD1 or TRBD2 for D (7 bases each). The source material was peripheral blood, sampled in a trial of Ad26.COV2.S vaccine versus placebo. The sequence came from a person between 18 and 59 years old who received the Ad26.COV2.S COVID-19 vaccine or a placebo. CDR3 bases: TGTGCCACCAGCGCCAGGGGGGGGGTATTCACCGGGGAGCTGTTTTTT. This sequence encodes CATSARGGVFTGELFF. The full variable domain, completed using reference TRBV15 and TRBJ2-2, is DAMVIQNPRYQVTQFGKPVTLSCSQTLNHNVMYWYQQKSSQAPKLLFHYYDKDFNNEADTPDNFQSRRPNTSFCFLDIRSPGLGDTAMYLCATSARGGVFTGELFFGEGSRLTVL.